This entry describes one T cell receptor beta chain. CDR3 length: 16 amino acids. The V and J ends lost 3 bases and 3 bases, in that order; junction bases with no gene match: 8. Germline-derived CDR1 and CDR2 are SNHLY and FYNNEI. The entry originates in a study of Ad26.COV2.S vaccination and SARS-CoV-2 variants. Treatment noted: over 15 received Ad26.COV2.S at low or high dose, single or two shots; five or six received placebo; per-sample allocation not given. After the first vaccine or placebo injection, samples were drawn on day 63. This vaccine is an Ad26 vector that expresses the Wuhan-strain SARS-CoV-2 spike. Libraries were prepared by immunoSEQ multiplex PCR; TCRdb keeps only in-frame clonotypes and omits some of them. The table includes hundreds of thousands of clones, 70% to 90% detected once.

The sequence was obtained from a person between 18 and 65 years old who received the Ad26.COV2.S COVID-19 vaccine or a placebo. The rearrangement joins TRBV2 to TRBJ1-5, with 7 bases identical to TRBD1. This specimen consisted of peripheral blood, obtained in a trial of Ad26.COV2.S vaccine versus placebo. The CDR3 DNA sequence: TGTGCCAGCAGTGAGGGGGGGACAGTAAACAATCAGCCCCAGCATTTT. Protein product: CASSEGGTVNNQPQHF. The variable domain in full, with the rest retrieved from reference TRBV2 and TRBJ1-5, is EPEVTQTPSHQVTQMGQEVILRCVPISNHLYFYWYRQILGQKVEFLVSFYNNEISEKSEIFDDQFSVERPDGSNFTLKIRSTKLEDSAMYFCASSEGGTVNNQPQHFGDGTRLSIL.